These T cell receptor beta chains were read from a single sample in a study of molecular identifiers for immune sequencing clone quantification. TCRdb called the PCR reads again in MiXCR, with one record for every CDR3 protein. The data hold about 630,000 distinct CDR3 sequences, with about 25% observed a single time. The source material was naive CD8+ T cells from blood, with Jurkat cell RNA spiked in. All receptors come from a human donor in good health. Some libraries in this study had Jurkat cell RNA spiked in. Both conserved end residues are part of each CDR3. The D gene is left open where the match is weak. Clone sizes are given selectively: once, few, many, or a class where the clone is expanded.

cdr3_aa cdr3_nt cdr3_length clone_size j_call v_call d_call
CASSQVADSNQPQHF TGTGCCAGCAGCCAAGTAGCGGACAGCAATCAGCCCCAGCATTTT 15 many TRBJ1-5 TRBV4-2 NA
CASSSEHITTNEKLFF TGCGCCAGCAGCTCGGAACACATTACAACTAATGAAAAACTGTTTTTT 16 many TRBJ1-4 TRBV5-1 NA
CAWFPGLAGYNEQFF TGTGCCTGGTTCCCGGGACTAGCGGGCTACAATGAGCAGTTCTTC 15 many TRBJ2-1 TRBV30 TRBD2
CASSQASRGAYGYTF TGTGCCAGCAGCCAAGCGTCAAGGGGGGCCTATGGCTACACCTTC 15 few TRBJ1-2 TRBV3-1 NA
CASSQDRWVAGVLSGELFF TGCGCCAGCAGCCAAGATCGTTGGGTAGCGGGAGTACTATCCGGGGAGCTGTTTTTT 19 NA TRBJ2-2 TRBV4-3 TRBD2
CASSLGSGEYYGYTF TGTGCCAGCAGCTTAGGTTCCGGGGAATACTATGGCTACACCTTC 15 NA TRBJ1-2 TRBV5-3 NA
CASSTINQPQHF TGTGCCAGCAGCACCATCAATCAGCCCCAGCATTTT 12 few TRBJ1-5 TRBV7-9 NA
CASSLLSGSTGELFF TGTGCCAGCAGCTTGCTCAGCGGGAGCACCGGGGAGCTGTTTTTT 15 NA TRBJ2-2 TRBV7-6 TRBD2
CASRNLMVTSGKETQYF TGTGCCAGCAGGAATCTGATGGTGACTAGCGGGAAAGAGACCCAGTACTTC 17 many TRBJ2-5 TRBV7-9 TRBD2
CASSLAGQAVNTGELFF TGCGCCAGCAGCTTGGCGGGACAGGCGGTGAACACCGGGGAGCTGTTTTTT 17 NA TRBJ2-2 TRBV5-1 TRBD1
CATSRDGSSYNEQFF TGTGCCACTAGCCGGGACGGAAGCTCCTACAATGAGCAGTTCTTC 15 few TRBJ2-1 TRBV24-1 NA
CASSIRQGETQYF TGTGCCAGCAGCATAAGACAGGGAGAGACCCAGTACTTC 13 NA TRBJ2-5 TRBV21-1 NA
CASSLEGTGETQYF TGCGCCAGCAGCTTGGAAGGGACCGGAGAGACCCAGTACTTC 14 many TRBJ2-5 TRBV5-1 NA
CASSSPDSGPTDTQYF TGTGCCAGCAGCTCACCGGACAGCGGACCCACAGATACGCAGTATTTT 16 many TRBJ2-3 TRBV7-9 NA
CASSQDQGVSPLHF TGTGCCAGCAGCCAAGATCAGGGGGTTTCACCCCTCCACTTT 14 NA TRBJ1-6 TRBV4-2 TRBD1
CASSQDRQPTDTQYF TGCGCCAGCAGCCAAGATCGACAGCCTACAGATACGCAGTATTTT 15 many TRBJ2-3 TRBV4-3 NA
CASSVGAGWNTGELFF TGTGCCAGCAGCGTAGGTGCGGGATGGAACACCGGGGAGCTGTTTTTT 16 NA TRBJ2-2 TRBV9 NA
CASSLAGPESGANVLTF TGTGCCAGCAGTTTAGCAGGTCCAGAGTCTGGGGCCAACGTCCTGACTTTC 17 few TRBJ2-6 TRBV27 NA
CSAREGSNQPQHF TGCAGTGCTAGAGAAGGGAGCAATCAGCCCCAGCATTTT 13 NA TRBJ1-5 TRBV20-1 NA
CASRPLPRGENTEAFF TGTGCCAGTAGACCCCTCCCGCGGGGGGAGAACACTGAAGCTTTCTTT 16 NA TRBJ1-1 TRBV19 NA
CASSLAYLALNEQFF TGTGCCAGCAGCTTAGCGTATCTAGCGCTCAATGAGCAGTTCTTC 15 few TRBJ2-1 TRBV7-2 NA
CASSFGLAGENEQFF TGTGCCAGCAGTTTCGGACTAGCGGGAGAGAATGAGCAGTTCTTC 15 NA TRBJ2-1 TRBV6-2/TRBV6-3 TRBD2
CASSPSGRGQETQYF TGTGCCAGCAGCCCTAGCGGGAGGGGGCAAGAGACCCAGTACTTC 15 many TRBJ2-5 TRBV12-3/TRBV12-4 TRBD2
CASRDSFVGTEAFF TGTGCCAGCCGGGACAGCTTTGTGGGCACTGAAGCTTTCTTT 14 many TRBJ1-1 TRBV6-5 TRBD1
CSAGTGDSNQPQHF TGCAGTGCAGGGACAGGGGATAGCAATCAGCCCCAGCATTTT 14 many TRBJ1-5 TRBV20-1 TRBD1
CASSLTPQPQHF TGTGCCAGCAGTTTAACCCCCCAGCCCCAGCATTTT 12 NA TRBJ1-5 TRBV27 NA
CAWTSGDSYEQYF TGTGCCTGGACTAGCGGGGACTCCTACGAGCAGTACTTC 13 few TRBJ2-7 TRBV30 TRBD2
CASRSEAGGYNEQFF TGTGCCAGTAGGTCGGAAGCGGGGGGATACAATGAGCAGTTCTTC 15 few TRBJ2-1 TRBV19 TRBD2
CSVEDTLRGLSYEQYF TGCAGCGTTGAAGATACCCTCAGGGGGCTATCCTACGAGCAGTACTTC 16 few TRBJ2-7 TRBV29-1 TRBD1
CSVEAGTEAFF TGCAGCGTTGAAGCGGGCACTGAAGCTTTCTTT 11 many TRBJ1-1 TRBV29-1 NA
CASSYSAGGFYEQYF TGTGCCAGCAGTTACTCGGCAGGGGGATTCTACGAGCAGTACTTC 15 many TRBJ2-7 TRBV6-5 TRBD1
CASSSRTSGGADNEQFF TGTGCCAGCAGCTCCCGGACTAGCGGGGGGGCTGACAATGAGCAGTTCTTC 17 once TRBJ2-1 TRBV11-3 TRBD2
CASSDRNTGELLF TGTGCCAGTAGTGACAGGAACACCGGGGAGCTGCTTTTT 13 NA TRBJ2-2 TRBV19 NA
CASHGGTAPQETQYF TGTGCCAGCCATGGGGGGACAGCGCCACAAGAGACCCAGTACTTC 15 many TRBJ2-5 TRBV6-5 NA
CASTGVRHLSYEQYF TGTGCCAGCACGGGGGTGCGACATCTCAGCTACGAGCAGTACTTC 15 NA TRBJ2-7 TRBV5-6 NA
CASTQAAGNTIYF TGTGCCAGTACCCAGGCGGCCGGAAACACCATATATTTT 13 NA TRBJ1-3 TRBV19 NA
CASSFNIGLSYRPTNEKLFF TGTGCCAGCAGCTTTAATATAGGGCTGTCCTACAGGCCAACTAATGAAAAACTGTTTTTT 20 many TRBJ1-4 TRBV5-8 NA
CASSQSGAKDEQYF TGTGCCAGCAGCCAAAGCGGGGCCAAGGACGAGCAGTACTTC 14 NA TRBJ2-7 TRBV7-9 TRBD2
CASSYVRQGNYEQYF TGTGCCAGCAGTTATGTGAGACAGGGGAACTACGAGCAGTACTTC 15 few TRBJ2-7 TRBV6-2/TRBV6-3 TRBD1
CASSTPKDRGSYEQYF TGTGCCAGTAGTACCCCCAAGGACAGGGGGTCCTACGAGCAGTACTTC 16 few TRBJ2-7 TRBV19 TRBD1
CASSLAGRGVLDTQYF TGCGCCAGCAGCTTGGCCGGCAGGGGGGTTTTAGATACGCAGTATTTT 16 many TRBJ2-3 TRBV5-1 NA
CASTPIGTSNQPQHF TGTGCCAGCACTCCGATCGGGACAAGCAATCAGCCCCAGCATTTT 15 many TRBJ1-5 TRBV27 NA
CASRALTGTGNTIYF TGTGCCAGCAGGGCCCTAACCGGGACTGGAAACACCATATATTTT 15 few TRBJ1-3 TRBV27 NA
CASSLGWGTGDTEAFF TGTGCCAGCAGCTTAGGGTGGGGGACAGGGGACACTGAAGCTTTCTTT 16 NA TRBJ1-1 TRBV7-3 TRBD1
CASSFDTGSSHEQYF TGTGCCAGCAGTTTTGACACGGGGAGCTCCCACGAGCAGTACTTC 15 NA TRBJ2-7 TRBV28 NA